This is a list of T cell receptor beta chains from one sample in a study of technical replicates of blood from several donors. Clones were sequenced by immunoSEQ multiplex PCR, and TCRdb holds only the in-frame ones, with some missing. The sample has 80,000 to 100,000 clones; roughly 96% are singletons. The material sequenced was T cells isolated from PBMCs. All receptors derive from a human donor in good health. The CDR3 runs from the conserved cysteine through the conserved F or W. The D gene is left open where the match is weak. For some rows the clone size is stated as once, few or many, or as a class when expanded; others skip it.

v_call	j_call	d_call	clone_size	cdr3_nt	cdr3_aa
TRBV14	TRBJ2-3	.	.	TGTGCCAGCAGCACCACCTGGACTACAGATACGCAGTATTTT	CASSTTWTTDTQYF
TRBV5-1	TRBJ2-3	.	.	TGCGCCAGCAGCTTGGGAACGGTCGGAGATACGCAGTATTTT	CASSLGTVGDTQYF
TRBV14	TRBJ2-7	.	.	TGTGCCAGCAGCCAAGAAACAGGGTGGGCCTACGAGCAGTACTTC	CASSQETGWAYEQYF
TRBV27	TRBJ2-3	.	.	TGTGCCAGCAGTTTAGGAGATGCGCAGTATTTT	CASSLGDAQYF
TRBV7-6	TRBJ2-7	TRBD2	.	TGTGCCAGCAGCCCCGGAGCGGGAGTGACCGAGCAGTACTTC	CASSPGAGVTEQYF
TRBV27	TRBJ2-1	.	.	TGTGCCAGCAGTTTGTGGAAGAAAGCGGGTTCAGGAGTCAATGAGCAGTTCTTC	CASSLWKKAGSGVNEQFF
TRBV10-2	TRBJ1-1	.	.	TGCGCCAGCAGTGACTATTCGGGACAAACGGAGAGAGAAGCTTTCTTT	CASSDYSGQTEREAFF
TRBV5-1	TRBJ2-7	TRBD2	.	TGCGCCAGCAGCTTACCACACAGGACTAGCGGGGGATACACCTACGAGCAGTACTTC	CASSLPHRTSGGYTYEQYF
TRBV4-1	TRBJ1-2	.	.	TGCGCCAGCAGCCACCCCGGGACAAGGGCTAACTATGGCTACACCTTC	CASSHPGTRANYGYTF
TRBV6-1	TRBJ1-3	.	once	TGTGCCAGCAGTGAATCTGCCCTAGGAAACACCATATATTTT	CASSESALGNTIYF
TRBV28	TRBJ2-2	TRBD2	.	TGTGCCAGCAGTACACTAGCGGGAGCCCTCACCGGGGAGCTGTTTTTT	CASSTLAGALTGELFF
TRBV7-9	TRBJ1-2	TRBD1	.	TGTGCCAGCAGCCGGCAGGGGGACAGATTTGGCTACACCTTC	CASSRQGDRFGYTF
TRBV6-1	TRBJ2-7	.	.	TGTGCCAGCGGCCAATACTACGAGCAGTACTTC	CASGQYYEQYF
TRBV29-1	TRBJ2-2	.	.	TGCAGCGTTGCGGGTCGAGCCGGGGTGGACGGGGAGCTGTTTTTT	CSVAGRAGVDGELFF
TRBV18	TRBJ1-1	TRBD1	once	TGTGCCAGCTCACTAAGGACAGGACTTGAAGCTTTCTTT	CASSLRTGLEAFF
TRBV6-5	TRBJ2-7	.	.	TGTGCCAGCATAGGCCCGGGTTTGTCCTACGAGCAGTACTTC	CASIGPGLSYEQYF
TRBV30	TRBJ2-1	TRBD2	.	TGTGCCTGGAGTGTACGCCTAGCGGGGGATAATGAGCAGTTCTTC	CAWSVRLAGDNEQFF
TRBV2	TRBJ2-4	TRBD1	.	TGTGCCAGCAGTAACACAGGGGGCGATCCTGGCTCCCAAAACATTCAGTACTTC	CASSNTGGDPGSQNIQYF
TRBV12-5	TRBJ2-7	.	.	TGTGCTAGTGGACCCAGGTCCTACGAGCAGTACTTC	CASGPRSYEQYF
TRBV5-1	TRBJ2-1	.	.	TGCGCCAGCAGCTTGGCCTTGCAGGCGTCGCCGTTCTTC	CASSLALQASPFF
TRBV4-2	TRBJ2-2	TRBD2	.	TGTGCCAGCAGCCAAGTAACGGGAGGGCCGAAAAGCACCGGGGAGCTGTTTTTT	CASSQVTGGPKSTGELFF
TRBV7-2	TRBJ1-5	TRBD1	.	TGTGCCAGCAGCTTCCGCGACAGGGGACCCAATCAGCCCCAGCATTTT	CASSFRDRGPNQPQHF
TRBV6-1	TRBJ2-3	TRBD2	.	TGTGCCAGCAGCGCGTTAGCGGGGGGCACAGATACGCAGTATTTT	CASSALAGGTDTQYF
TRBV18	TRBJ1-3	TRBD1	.	TGTGCCAGCTCATCTTTTAACAGGGGGACTGGAAACACCATATATTTT	CASSSFNRGTGNTIYF
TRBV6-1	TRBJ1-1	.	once	TGTGCCAGCAGTGAAGTGCGGAACACTGAAGCTTTCTTT	CASSEVRNTEAFF
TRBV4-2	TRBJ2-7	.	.	TGTGCCAGCAGCCAAGAGAATAGCGGCTACGAGCAGTACTTC	CASSQENSGYEQYF